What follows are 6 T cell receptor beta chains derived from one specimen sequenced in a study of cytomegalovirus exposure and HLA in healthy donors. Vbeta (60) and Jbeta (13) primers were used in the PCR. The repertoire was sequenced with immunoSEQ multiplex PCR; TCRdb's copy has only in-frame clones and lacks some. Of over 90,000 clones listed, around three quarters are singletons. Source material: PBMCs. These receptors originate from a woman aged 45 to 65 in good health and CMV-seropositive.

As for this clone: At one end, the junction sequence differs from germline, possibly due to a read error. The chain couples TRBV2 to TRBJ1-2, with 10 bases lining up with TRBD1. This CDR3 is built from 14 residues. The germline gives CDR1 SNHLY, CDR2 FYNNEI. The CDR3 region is CASREGQGVYGYTF. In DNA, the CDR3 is TGTGCCAGCAGGGAAGGACAGGGGGTATATGGCTACACCTTC. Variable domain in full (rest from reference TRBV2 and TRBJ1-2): EPEVTQTPSHQVTQMGQEVILRCVPISNHLYFYWYRQILGQKVEFLVSFYNNEISEKSEIFDDQFSVERPDGSNFTLKIRSTKLEDSAMYFCASREGQGVYGYTFGSGTRLTVV.

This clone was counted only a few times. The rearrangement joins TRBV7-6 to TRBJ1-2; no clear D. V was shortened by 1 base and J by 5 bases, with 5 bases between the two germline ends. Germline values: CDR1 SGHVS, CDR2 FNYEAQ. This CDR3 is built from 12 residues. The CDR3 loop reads CASSLGGYGYTF. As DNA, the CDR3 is TGTGCCAGCAGCTTAGGCGGATATGGCTACACCTTC.

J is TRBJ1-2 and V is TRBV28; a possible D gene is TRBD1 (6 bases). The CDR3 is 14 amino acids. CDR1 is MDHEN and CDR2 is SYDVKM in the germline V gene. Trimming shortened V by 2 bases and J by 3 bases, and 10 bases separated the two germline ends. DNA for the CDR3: TGTGCCAGCAGTTTACCCCAGGGGCACTATGGCTACACCTTC. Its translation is CASSLPQGHYGYTF.

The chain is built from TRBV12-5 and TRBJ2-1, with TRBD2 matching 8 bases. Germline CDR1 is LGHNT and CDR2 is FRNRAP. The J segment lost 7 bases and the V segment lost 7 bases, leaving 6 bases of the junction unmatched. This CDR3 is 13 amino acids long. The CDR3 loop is CASDSGGGNEQFF. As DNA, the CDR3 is TGTGCTAGTGATTCCGGGGGGGGGAATGAGCAGTTCTTC.

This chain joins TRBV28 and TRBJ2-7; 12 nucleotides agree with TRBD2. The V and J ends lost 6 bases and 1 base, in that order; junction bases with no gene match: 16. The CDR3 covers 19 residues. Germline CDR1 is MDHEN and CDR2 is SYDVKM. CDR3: CASSARPPRTSGRSYEQYF. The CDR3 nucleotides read TGTGCCAGCAGCGCCCGCCCCCCCCGCACTAGCGGGAGGTCCTACGAGCAGTACTTC.

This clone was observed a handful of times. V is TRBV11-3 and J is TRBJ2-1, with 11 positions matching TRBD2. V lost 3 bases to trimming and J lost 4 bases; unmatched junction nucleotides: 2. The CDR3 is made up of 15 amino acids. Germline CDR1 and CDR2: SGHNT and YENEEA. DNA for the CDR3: TGTGCCAGCAGCTTGGGACTAGCGGTGTACAATGAGCAGTTCTTC. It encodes CASSLGLAVYNEQFF.